The clone carrying this T cell receptor beta chain showed up many times. As yet, its antigen is unknown. Samples came from axillary lymph nodes draining the breast cancer. The V end lost 8 bases, the J end lost 6 bases, and 25 bases lay between the germline ends. This CDR3 comprises 16 residues. CDR1 and CDR2 from the germline V gene are MDHEN and SYDVKM. This entry belongs to a study of breast tumors, draining lymph nodes, adjacent tissues. A single record per CDR3 protein comes from TCRdb applying MiXCR to the multiplex PCR reads. Counted here are about 140,000 distinct CDR3 sequences, approximately 30% occurring once; the ten biggest clones make up 2.3%. Whole-study results and caveats: Tumor T cell lymph node origin was a supported hypothesis, not proven. Compared with basal-like, luminal-like tumors shared significantly more repertoire with nontumor tissue. Tumor TCR diversity was below lymph nodes but above nontumor tissue.

The sequence derives from a female donor with breast cancer. Some clones in this sample may be carry-over from other donors' samples. The rearrangement joins TRBV28 to TRBJ1-2; D might be TRBD1 (5 bases). Source material: axillary lymph node tissue. CDR3 DNA sequence: TGTGCCAGCGGTACTTCAGGAGGGCAAGGGGTCGATGGCTACACCTTC. This sequence encodes CASGTSGGQGVDGYTF.